The rows below give T cell receptor beta chains drawn from one sample of a study of CD8 T cells in Susac syndrome. MiXCR, applied by TCRdb to the immunoSEQ multiplex PCR reads, yields one record per CDR3 protein. The sample shows roughly 190,000 distinct CDR3 sequences, 75% to 95% of them seen only once. Sequenced sample: CD4+ T cells from PBMCs. Receptors originate from a human donor with Susac syndrome. The CDR3 runs from the conserved cysteine through the conserved F or W. The order of the fields is J gene, V gene, clone size, D gene, CDR3 DNA, CDR3 protein. D genes are given only for firm matches. Only some rows state a clone size, as once, few, many or a class for expanded clones.

>TRBJ1-3|TRBV28|-|-
TGTGCCAGCATGGGCAACTCTGGAAACACCATATATTTT
CASMGNSGNTIYF
>TRBJ2-6|TRBV28|-|-
TGTGCCAGCAGCTCCGGAGACTCTGGGGCCAACGTCCTGACTTTC
CASSSGDSGANVLTF
>TRBJ2-1|TRBV14|-|-
TGTGCCAGCAGCCACAGGGATACGGGGACGAACTACAATGAGCAGTTCTTC
CASSHRDTGTNYNEQFF
>TRBJ1-1|TRBV7-2|once|-
TGTGCCAGCAGCCGTTGGGGGCTCGGGACTGAAGCTTTCTTT
CASSRWGLGTEAFF
>TRBJ2-3|TRBV4-2|-|TRBD1
TGTGCCAGCAGCTTCTGGACAGGGGAGATGACAGATACGCAGTATTTT
CASSFWTGEMTDTQYF
>TRBJ2-1|TRBV19|once|-
TGTGCCAGTAGTATCTGGGGGGCCGGCTACAATGAGCAGTTCTTC
CASSIWGAGYNEQFF
>TRBJ1-5|TRBV20-1|-|TRBD1
TGCAGTGCATACGACAGGGTCACCGGGCCCCAGCATTTT
CSAYDRVTGPQHF
>TRBJ1-2|TRBV6-5|-|TRBD1
TGTGCCAGTTCACCAGGGGGGACCAACTTAGGCTACACCTTC
CASSPGGTNLGYTF
>TRBJ2-7|TRBV14|-|TRBD1
TGTGCCAGCAGCCAGACCCGGACAGGGCGGCAGTACTTC
CASSQTRTGRQYF
>TRBJ1-2|TRBV20-1|once|-
TGCAGTGCTAGAATTCTAGGGTTACACTATGGCTACACCTTC
CSARILGLHYGYTF
>TRBJ2-7|TRBV4-2|-|TRBD2
TGTGCCAGCAGCCAGCTGGGACTAGCGGGAGGCGAGCAGTACTTC
CASSQLGLAGGEQYF
>TRBJ2-1|TRBV4-1|-|-
TGCGCCAGCAGCCAAGATGAGAGACAGGCCTACAATGAGCAGTTCTTC
CASSQDERQAYNEQFF
>TRBJ1-1|TRBV12-3/TRBV12-4|-|-
TGTGCCAGCAGCCAGGGTCGGGGGAAGGGCACTGAAGCTTTCTTT
CASSQGRGKGTEAFF
>TRBJ1-1|TRBV20-1|-|-
TGCAGTGCTAGAGATCCCAGGGTGGGGGTGAACACTGAAGCTTTCTTT
CSARDPRVGVNTEAFF
>TRBJ2-3|TRBV6-6|-|-
TGTGCCAGCATACGGGGGTGGGGGAGTACAGATACGCAGTATTTT
CASIRGWGSTDTQYF
>TRBJ2-1|TRBV30|-|TRBD2
TGTGCCTGGAGTGTATTAGCGGGGGATGAGCAGTTCTTC
CAWSVLAGDEQFF
>TRBJ1-5|TRBV6-2/TRBV6-3|-|TRBD1
TGTGCCAGCAGTATGGGACAGCTTTTTAATCAGCCCCAGCATTTT
CASSMGQLFNQPQHF
>TRBJ2-1|TRBV13|-|TRBD1
TGTGCCAGCAGGAAAAAGACAGGGAACCACAATGAGCAGTTCTTC
CASRKKTGNHNEQFF
>TRBJ2-5|TRBV4-1|-|TRBD2
TGCGCCAGCAGCCAAGTGTGGGGGGGGGAGACCCAGTACTTC
CASSQVWGGETQYF
>TRBJ1-1|TRBV25-1|-|TRBD1
TGTGCCAGCAGTGGTGGGACAGGGGTCCCTGAAGCTTTCTTT
CASSGGTGVPEAFF
>TRBJ2-2|TRBV19|-|TRBD1
TGTGCCAGTAGGAGACAGGGTTCCGGGGAGCTGTTTTTT
CASRRQGSGELFF
>TRBJ2-1|TRBV5-1|once|-
TGCGCCAGCAAAAAGGTGGGGGGTTCTTACAATGAGCAGTTCTTC
CASKKVGGSYNEQFF
>TRBJ2-1|TRBV18|-|TRBD1
TGTGCCAGCTCCGTGTTGGTGGGGACAGGGAATGAGCAGTTCTTC
CASSVLVGTGNEQFF
>TRBJ2-5|TRBV11-2|-|-
TGTGCCAGCAGCTCCACACTAGGGTACCAAGAGACCCAGTACTTC
CASSSTLGYQETQYF
>TRBJ2-6|TRBV5-1|-|TRBD1
TGCGCCAGCAGTCGACTAATACCCGGACAGGGCGATTCTGGGGCCAACGTCCTGACTTTC
CASSRLIPGQGDSGANVLTF
>TRBJ1-1|TRBV20-1|-|-
TGCAGTGCTCCCAGCCGTCGGAAGAACACTGAAGCTTTCTTT
CSAPSRRKNTEAFF
>TRBJ2-2|TRBV28|-|TRBD2
TGTGCCAGCAGTTTACGACTAGCAGACACCGGGGAGCTGTTTTTT
CASSLRLADTGELFF
>TRBJ2-5|TRBV18|once|TRBD1
TGTGCCAGCTCACCAATGGCCCTGGGACAGGGTTATGGGACCCAGTACTTC
CASSPMALGQGYGTQYF
>TRBJ2-7|TRBV5-5|-|TRBD1
TGTGCCAGCAGCTTGGGGGACAGGGGGCCCTACGAGCAGTACTTC
CASSLGDRGPYEQYF
>TRBJ1-1|TRBV5-4|-|-
TGTGCCAGCAGCCCCGAGTTCGTAGGGGGTGAAGCTTTCTTT
CASSPEFVGGEAFF
>TRBJ2-2|TRBV15|-|TRBD2
TGTGCCACCAGCAGATCGGGTAGCGGGCGCACCGGGGAGCTGTTTTTT
CATSRSGSGRTGELFF
>TRBJ2-1|TRBV6-1|-|TRBD2
TGTGCCAGCAGTGAAAGGATGCGGGAGCGGGATGAGCAGTTCTTC
CASSERMRERDEQFF
>TRBJ1-1|TRBV9|few|-
TGTGCCAGCAGCGTAGGTCCGACGAACACTGAAGCTTTCTTT
CASSVGPTNTEAFF